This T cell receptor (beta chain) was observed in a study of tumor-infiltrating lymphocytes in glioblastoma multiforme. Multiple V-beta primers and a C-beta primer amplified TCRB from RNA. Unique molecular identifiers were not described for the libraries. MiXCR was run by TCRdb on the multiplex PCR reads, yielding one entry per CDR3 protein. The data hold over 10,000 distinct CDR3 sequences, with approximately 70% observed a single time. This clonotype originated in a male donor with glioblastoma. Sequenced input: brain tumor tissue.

The CDR3 region has the DNA TGCAGTGTCGGGACAGGGAATCAGCCCCAGCATTTT. As protein: CSVGTGNQPQHF. The rearrangement joins TRBV20-1 to TRBJ1-5, with 9 positions matching TRBD1. The ends lost 7 bases at V and 4 bases at J; junction bases unmatched: 2. CDR3 size: 12 residues. Looked up from germline, CDR1 is DFQATT and CDR2 is SNEGSKA (reference sequence).